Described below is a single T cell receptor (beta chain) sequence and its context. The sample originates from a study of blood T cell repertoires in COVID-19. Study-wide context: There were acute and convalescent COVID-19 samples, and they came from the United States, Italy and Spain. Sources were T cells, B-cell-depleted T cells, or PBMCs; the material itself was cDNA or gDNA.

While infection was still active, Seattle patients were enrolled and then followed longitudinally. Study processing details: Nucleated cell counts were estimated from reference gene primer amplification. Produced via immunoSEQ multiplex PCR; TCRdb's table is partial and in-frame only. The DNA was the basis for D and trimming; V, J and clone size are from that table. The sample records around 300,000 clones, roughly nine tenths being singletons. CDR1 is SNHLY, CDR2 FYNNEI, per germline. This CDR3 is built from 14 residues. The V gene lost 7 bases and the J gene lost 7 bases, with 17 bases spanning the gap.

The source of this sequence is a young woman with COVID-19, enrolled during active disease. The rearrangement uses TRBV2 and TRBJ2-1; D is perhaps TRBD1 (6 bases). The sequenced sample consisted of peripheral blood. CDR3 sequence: CASTPLGQSNEQFF. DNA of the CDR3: TGTGCCAGCACCCCCTTAGGACAGTCAAATGAGCAGTTCTTC.